This T cell receptor beta chain stems from a study of blood T cell repertoires in COVID-19. In the study overall: Specimens from acute and convalescent COVID-19 originated in the United States, Italy and Spain.

This CDR3 has 16 amino acids. Germline lookup yields CDR1 KGHSH and CDR2 LQKENI. Trimming stripped 1 base from V and 5 bases from J, with 17 bases between. Sequencing used immunoSEQ multiplex PCR; TCRdb keeps in-frame clones, though not all of them. The table records roughly 240,000 clones, roughly 86% of them present only once. The clonotype comes from a man younger than 35 with active or convalescent COVID-19. The V call is TRBV18, the J call TRBJ1-1, with a tentative D call TRBD1 (5 bases). The sample comprised peripheral blood. In DNA form, the CDR3 reads TGTGCCAGCTCACCACGGGGGGGAGAGGGGAGGACTGAAGCTTTCTTT. Its protein product is CASSPRGGEGRTEAFF.